This T cell receptor beta chain emerged from a study of T cells in Graves' hyperthyroidism and ophthalmopathy. The wider study: Pretreatment peripheral blood was obtained at initial diagnosis. Whole-study findings and limits: Stable hyperthyroidism and ophthalmopathy were separated using 13 V-J signatures.

Graves' hyperthyroidism without ophthalmopathy progression within 18 months was termed stable. About this clonotype: The antigen remains undetermined.

The V gene's germline CDR1 is SNHLY and CDR2 FYNNEI. This CDR3 has 14 amino acids. The ends were cut back, 8 bases at V and 0 bases at J, with 8 bases in the middle. There were TCR beta CDR3 regions amplified from RNA transcripts. The HTBI primer set drove a first-round RT-PCR of the TCR CDR3. TCRdb called the multiplex PCR reads again in MiXCR, with one record for every CDR3 protein. The profile shows approximately 870,000 distinct CDR3 sequences, around 39% of them singletons. Sequencing was carried out using blood. J is TRBJ2-6 and V is TRBV2; D call uncertain. This sequence was found in a man aged 18 to 30 with Graves' hyperthyroidism. The CDR3: CASPYGSGANVLTF. The CDR3 bases are TGTGCCAGCCCCTATGGCTCTGGGGCCAACGTCCTGACTTTC.